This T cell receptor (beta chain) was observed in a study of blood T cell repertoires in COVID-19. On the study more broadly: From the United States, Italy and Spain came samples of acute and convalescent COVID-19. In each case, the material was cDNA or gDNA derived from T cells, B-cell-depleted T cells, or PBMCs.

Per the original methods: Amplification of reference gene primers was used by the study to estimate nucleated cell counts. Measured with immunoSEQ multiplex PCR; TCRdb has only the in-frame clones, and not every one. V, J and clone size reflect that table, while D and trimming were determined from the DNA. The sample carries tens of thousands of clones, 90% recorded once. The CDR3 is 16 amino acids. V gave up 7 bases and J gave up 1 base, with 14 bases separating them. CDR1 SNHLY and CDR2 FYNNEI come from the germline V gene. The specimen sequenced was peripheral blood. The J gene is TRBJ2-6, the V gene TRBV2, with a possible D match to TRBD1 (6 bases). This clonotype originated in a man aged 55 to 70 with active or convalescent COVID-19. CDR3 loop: CASTWQGRSGANVLTF. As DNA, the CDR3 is TGTGCCAGCACTTGGCAGGGGCGATCTGGGGCCAACGTCCTGACTTTC.